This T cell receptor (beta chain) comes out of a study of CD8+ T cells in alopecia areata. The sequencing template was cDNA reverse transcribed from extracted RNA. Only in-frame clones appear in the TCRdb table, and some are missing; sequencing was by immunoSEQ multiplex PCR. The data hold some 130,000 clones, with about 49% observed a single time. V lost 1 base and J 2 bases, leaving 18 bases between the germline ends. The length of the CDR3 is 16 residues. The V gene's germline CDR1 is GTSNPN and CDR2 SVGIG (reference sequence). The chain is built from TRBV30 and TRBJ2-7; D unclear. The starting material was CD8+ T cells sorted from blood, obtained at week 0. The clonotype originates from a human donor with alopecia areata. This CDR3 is CAWSAPPVASTYEQYF. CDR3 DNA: TGTGCCTGGAGTGCCCCCCCGGTGGCGTCCACCTACGAGCAGTACTTC.